A single sample gave rise to the 5 T cell receptor beta chains below, sequenced in a study of cytomegalovirus exposure and HLA in healthy donors. The primer mix had 60 Vbeta and 13 Jbeta primers. The repertoire was sequenced with immunoSEQ multiplex PCR; TCRdb's copy has only in-frame clones and lacks some. The sample lists 130,000 to 150,000 clones; about 80% were seen once. Specimen: PBMCs. These receptors all come from a young woman in good health and CMV-seropositive.

This rearrangement joins TRBV4-1 to TRBJ1-4; 12 nucleotides match TRBD1. V shed 5 bases and J 0 bases; nucleotides not matched to a gene: 10. The germline gives CDR1 MGHRA, CDR2 YSYEKL. The length of the CDR3 is 19 residues. The CDR3 nucleotides read TGCGCCAGCAGCTATCACTTCGGGACAGGGGGCTCAACTAATGAAAAACTGTTTTTT. Its protein product is CASSYHFGTGGSTNEKLFF.

The chain uses TRBV28 and TRBJ2-4; 8 nucleotides line up with TRBD2. Per germline, CDR1 MDHEN and CDR2 SYDVKM. The V and J ends lost 7 bases and 7 bases, in that order; junction bases with no gene match: 15. The CDR3 has 16 amino acids. The CDR3 region has the DNA TGTGCCAGCACCCCTACCTTAGGGACTAGGGTTAACATTCAGTACTTC. The encoded protein is CASTPTLGTRVNIQYF.

The chain carries TRBV28 and TRBJ1-5; perhaps TRBD1 as D (5 bases). The germline V gene has CDR1 MDHEN and CDR2 SYDVKM. V shed 8 bases and J shed 2 bases, with 7 bases lying between them. The CDR3 has 12 amino acids. The CDR3 nucleotides are TGTGCCAGCTCGGGGGGCAATCAGCCCCAGCATTTT. Translating it yields CASSGGNQPQHF. The variable domain in full, completed from reference TRBV28 and TRBJ1-5, reads DVKVTQSSRYLVKRTGEKVFLECVQDMDHENMFWYRQDPGLGLRLIYFSYDVKMKEKGDIPEGYSVSREKKERFSLILESASTNQTSMYLCASSGGNQPQHFGDGTRLSIL.

Only a few counts were recorded for this clone. The chain employs TRBV5-6 and TRBJ2-7; possible D gene TRBD2, 5 bases. This CDR3 is built from 15 residues. From germline, CDR1 is SGHDT and CDR2 YYEEEE. With 6 bases removed from V and 6 bases from J, the gap between germline ends came to 22 bases. In DNA, the CDR3 is TGTGCCAGCACCGCGGCCGGGTCGCCCGAGGGCGAGCAGTACTTC. Protein sequence: CASTAAGSPEGEQYF.

This clone appeared once. The chain has TRBV6-1 and TRBJ2-1; 7 bases map to TRBD1. CDR1 and CDR2 (germline): MNHNS, SASEGT. This CDR3 contains 13 residues. Trimming at V came to 8 bases and at J to 7 bases, leaving 8 bases not matched to a gene. CDR3 nucleotide sequence: TGTGCCAGCGGAGGACAGGCCTGGAATGAGCAGTTCTTC. Translated: CASGGQAWNEQFF.